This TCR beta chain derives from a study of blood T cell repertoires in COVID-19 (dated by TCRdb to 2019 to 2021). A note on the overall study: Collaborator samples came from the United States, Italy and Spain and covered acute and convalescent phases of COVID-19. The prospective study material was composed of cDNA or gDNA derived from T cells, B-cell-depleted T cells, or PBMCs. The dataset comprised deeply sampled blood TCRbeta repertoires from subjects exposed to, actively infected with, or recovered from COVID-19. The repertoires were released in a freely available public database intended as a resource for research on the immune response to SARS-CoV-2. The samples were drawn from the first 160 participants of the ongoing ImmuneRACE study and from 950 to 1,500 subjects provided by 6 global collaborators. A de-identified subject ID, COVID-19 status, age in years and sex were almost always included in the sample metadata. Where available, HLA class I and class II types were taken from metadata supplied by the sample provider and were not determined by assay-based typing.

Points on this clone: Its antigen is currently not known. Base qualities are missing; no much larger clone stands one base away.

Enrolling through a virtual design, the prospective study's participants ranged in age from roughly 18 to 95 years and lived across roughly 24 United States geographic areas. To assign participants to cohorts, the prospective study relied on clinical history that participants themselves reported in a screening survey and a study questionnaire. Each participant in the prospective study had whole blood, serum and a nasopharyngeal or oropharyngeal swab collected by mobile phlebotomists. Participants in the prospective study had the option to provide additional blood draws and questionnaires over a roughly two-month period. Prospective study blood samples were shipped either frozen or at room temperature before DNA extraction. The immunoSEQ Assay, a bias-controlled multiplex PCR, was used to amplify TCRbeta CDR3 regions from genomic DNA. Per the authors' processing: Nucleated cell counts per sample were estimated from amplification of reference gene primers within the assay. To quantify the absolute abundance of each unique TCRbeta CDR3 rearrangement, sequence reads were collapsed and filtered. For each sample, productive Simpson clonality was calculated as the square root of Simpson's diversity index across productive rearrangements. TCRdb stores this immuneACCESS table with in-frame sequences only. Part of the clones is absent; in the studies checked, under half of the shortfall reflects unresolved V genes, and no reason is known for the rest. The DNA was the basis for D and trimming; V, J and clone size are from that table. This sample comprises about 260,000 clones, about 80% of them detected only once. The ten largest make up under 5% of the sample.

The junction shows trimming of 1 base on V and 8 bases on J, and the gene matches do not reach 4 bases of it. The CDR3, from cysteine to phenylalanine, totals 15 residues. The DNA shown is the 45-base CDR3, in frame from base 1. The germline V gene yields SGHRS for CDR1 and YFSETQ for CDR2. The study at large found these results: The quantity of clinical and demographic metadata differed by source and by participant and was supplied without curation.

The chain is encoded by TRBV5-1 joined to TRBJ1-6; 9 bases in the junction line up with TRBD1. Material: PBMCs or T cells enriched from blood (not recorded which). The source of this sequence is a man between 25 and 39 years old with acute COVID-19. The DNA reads TGCGCCAGCAGCTTGTCGGGACAGGGCTATTCACCCCTCCACTTT. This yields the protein CASSLSGQGYSPLHF.